Sequencing of this TCR beta chain was carried out in a study of Ad26.COV2.S vaccination and SARS-CoV-2 variants. Background on the study: Intramuscularly, Ad26.COV2.S was given either once or twice, 56 days apart.

Sequencing used immunoSEQ multiplex PCR; TCRdb keeps in-frame clones, though not all of them. There are hundreds of thousands of clones in the sample; about 90% occur only once, and approximately 1.7% lies in the top ten. Germline V CDR1 and CDR2: SGHKS, YYEKEE (reference sequence). This CDR3 has 15 amino acids. The V end was cut by 0 bases, the J end by 2 bases, with 12 bases between. Treatment specified: approximately 18 received Ad26.COV2.S at low or high dose, single or two shots; roughly five received placebo; per-sample allocation not given. Specimen acquisition occurred on day 63 following the initial vaccine or placebo injection. This person who donated was an adult of 18-55 years in Boston.

This chain uses TRBV5-5 with TRBJ2-7; D might be TRBD2 (5 bases). This TCR derives from a person between 18 and 59 years old who received the Ad26.COV2.S COVID-19 vaccine or a placebo. The material was peripheral blood, obtained in a trial of Ad26.COV2.S vaccine versus placebo. DNA for the CDR3: TGTGCCAGCAGCTTGGAGGTCGGGGAGACCTACGAGCAGTACTTC. It translates to CASSLEVGETYEQYF.